Included here is one T cell receptor beta chain sequence, with context. This receptor's antigen is unknown. Per-base quality was not reported, and no clone a single base away is much larger than it. Measured from the cysteine to the phenylalanine, the CDR3 is 15 residues long. The read is trimmed to its CDR3 DNA, 45 bases read in frame from base 1. CDR1 and CDR2 (SEHNR, FQNEAQ) derive from the germline V gene (reference sequence). V and J are trimmed by 5 bases and 0 bases, and the gene matches miss 5 bases of the junction. Library creation used the immunoSEQ multiplex PCR assay. TCRdb took this table from immuneACCESS and kept in-frame rearrangements with V and J called. Such tables lack part of the clones; where checked against another copy, unresolved V genes explain under half of the gap, and the rest is unexplained. The sample table lists 100,000 to 150,000 clones, roughly 87% of them with a count of one. The ten top clones hold around 2% of the sample.

This entry is derived from a study of control samples from healthy donors and cancer patients (TCRdb year 2020). The origin of this receptor is a man aged 18 to 29 in good health. The sample was blood. The rearrangement joined TRBV7-9 to TRBJ2-7; 9 middle bases align to TRBD2. The nucleotides are TGTGCCAGCAGCCCCCAGCGGGAGGCCTCCTACGAGCAGTACTTC. Its protein reads: CASSPQREASYEQYF.